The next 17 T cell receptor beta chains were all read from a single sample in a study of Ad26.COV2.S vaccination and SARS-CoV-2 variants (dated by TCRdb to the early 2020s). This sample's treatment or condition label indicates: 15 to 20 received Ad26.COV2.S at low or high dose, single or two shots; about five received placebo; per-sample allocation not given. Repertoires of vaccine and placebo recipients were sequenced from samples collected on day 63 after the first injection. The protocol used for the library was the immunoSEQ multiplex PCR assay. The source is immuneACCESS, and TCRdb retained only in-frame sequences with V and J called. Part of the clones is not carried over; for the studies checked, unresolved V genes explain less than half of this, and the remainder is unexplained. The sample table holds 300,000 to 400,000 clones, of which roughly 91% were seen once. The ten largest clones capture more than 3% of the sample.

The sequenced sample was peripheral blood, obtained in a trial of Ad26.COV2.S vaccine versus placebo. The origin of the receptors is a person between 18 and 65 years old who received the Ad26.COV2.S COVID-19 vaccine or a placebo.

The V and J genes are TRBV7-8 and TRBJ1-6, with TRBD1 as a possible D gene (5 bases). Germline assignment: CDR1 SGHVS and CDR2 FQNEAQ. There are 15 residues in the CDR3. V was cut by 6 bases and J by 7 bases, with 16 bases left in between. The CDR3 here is CASSPQSGANSPLHF. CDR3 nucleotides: TGTGCCAGCAGTCCTCAATCCGGGGCAAATTCACCCCTCCACTTT. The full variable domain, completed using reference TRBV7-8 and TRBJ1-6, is GAGVSQSPRYKVAKRGQDVALRCDPISGHVSLFWYQQALGQGPEFLTYFQNEAQLDKSGLPSDRFFAERPEGSVSTLKIQRTQQEDSAVYLCASSPQSGANSPLHFGNGTRLTVT.

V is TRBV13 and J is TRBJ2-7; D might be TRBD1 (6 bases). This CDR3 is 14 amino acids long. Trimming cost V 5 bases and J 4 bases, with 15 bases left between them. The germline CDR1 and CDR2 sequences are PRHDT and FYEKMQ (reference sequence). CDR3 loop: CASSQGHDLYEQYF. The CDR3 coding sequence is TGTGCCAGCAGCCAGGGACACGACCTTTACGAGCAGTACTTC.

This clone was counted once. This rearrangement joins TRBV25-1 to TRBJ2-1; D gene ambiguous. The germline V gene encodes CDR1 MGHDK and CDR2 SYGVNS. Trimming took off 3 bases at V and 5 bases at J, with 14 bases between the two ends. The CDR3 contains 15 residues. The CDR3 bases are TGTGCCAGCAGTGATATGACGGTGCCGAACAATGAGCAGTTCTTC. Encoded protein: CASSDMTVPNNEQFF.

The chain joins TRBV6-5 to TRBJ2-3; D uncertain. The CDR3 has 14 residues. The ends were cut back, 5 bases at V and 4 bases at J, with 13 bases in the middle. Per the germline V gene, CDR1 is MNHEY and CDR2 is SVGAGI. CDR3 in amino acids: CASSLRAPPDTQYF. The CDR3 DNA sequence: TGTGCCAGCAGTCTACGGGCCCCGCCAGATACGCAGTATTTT.

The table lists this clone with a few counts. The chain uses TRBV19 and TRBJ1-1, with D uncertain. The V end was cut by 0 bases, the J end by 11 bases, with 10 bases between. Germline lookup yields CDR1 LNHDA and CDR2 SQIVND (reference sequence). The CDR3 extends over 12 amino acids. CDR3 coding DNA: TGTGCCAGTAGTATAGAGGGCCGTGGGGCTTTCTTT. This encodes CASSIEGRGAFF.

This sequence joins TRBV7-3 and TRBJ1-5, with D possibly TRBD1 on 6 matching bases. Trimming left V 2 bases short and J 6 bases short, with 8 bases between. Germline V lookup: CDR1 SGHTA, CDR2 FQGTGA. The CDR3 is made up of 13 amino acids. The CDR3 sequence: CASSLDRFQPQHF. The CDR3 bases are TGTGCCAGCAGCTTAGACAGGTTTCAGCCCCAGCATTTT.

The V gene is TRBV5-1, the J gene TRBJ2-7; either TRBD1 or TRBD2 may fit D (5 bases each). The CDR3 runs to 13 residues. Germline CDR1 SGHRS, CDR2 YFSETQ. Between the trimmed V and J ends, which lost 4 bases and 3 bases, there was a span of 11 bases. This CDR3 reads CASSRDANYEQYF. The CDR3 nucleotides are TGCGCCAGCAGCCGGGACGCCAACTACGAGCAGTACTTC.

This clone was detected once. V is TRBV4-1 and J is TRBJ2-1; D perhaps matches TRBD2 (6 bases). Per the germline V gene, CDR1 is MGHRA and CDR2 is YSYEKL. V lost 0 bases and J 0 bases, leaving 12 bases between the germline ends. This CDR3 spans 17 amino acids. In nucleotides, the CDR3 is TGCGCCAGCAGCCAAGATGGCGGGACTTTCTCCTACAATGAGCAGTTCTTC. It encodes CASSQDGGTFSYNEQFF.

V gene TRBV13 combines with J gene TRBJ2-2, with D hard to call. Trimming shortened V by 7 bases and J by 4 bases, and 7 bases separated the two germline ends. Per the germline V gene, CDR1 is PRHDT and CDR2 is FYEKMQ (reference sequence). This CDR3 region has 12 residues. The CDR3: CASIEITGELFF. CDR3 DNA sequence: TGTGCCAGCATTGAAATCACCGGGGAGCTGTTTTTT. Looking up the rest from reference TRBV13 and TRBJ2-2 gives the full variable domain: AAGVIQSPRHLIKEKRETATLKCYPIPRHDTVYWYQQGPGQDPQFLISFYEKMQSDKGSIPDRFSAQQFSDYHSELNMSSLELGDSALYFCASIEITGELFFGEGSRLTVL.

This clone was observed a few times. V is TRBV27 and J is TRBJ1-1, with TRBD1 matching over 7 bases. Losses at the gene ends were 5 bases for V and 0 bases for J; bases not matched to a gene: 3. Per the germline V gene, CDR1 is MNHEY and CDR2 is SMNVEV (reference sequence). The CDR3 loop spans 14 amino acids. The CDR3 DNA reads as TGTGCCAGCAGTCTAGGGACAGTGAACACTGAAGCTTTCTTT. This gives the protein CASSLGTVNTEAFF.

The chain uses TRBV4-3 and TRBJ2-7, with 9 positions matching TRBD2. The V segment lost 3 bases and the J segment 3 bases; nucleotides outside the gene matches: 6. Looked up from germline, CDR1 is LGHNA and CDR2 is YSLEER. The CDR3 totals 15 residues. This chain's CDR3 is CASSQVAGDNYEQYF. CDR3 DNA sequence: TGCGCCAGCAGCCAGGTAGCGGGGGATAACTACGAGCAGTACTTC.

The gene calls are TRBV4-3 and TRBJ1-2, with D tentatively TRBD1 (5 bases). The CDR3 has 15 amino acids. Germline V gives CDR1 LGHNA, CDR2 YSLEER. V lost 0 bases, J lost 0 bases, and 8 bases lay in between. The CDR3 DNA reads TGCGCCAGCAGCCAAGATGCAGGGACTAACTATGGCTACACCTTC. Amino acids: CASSQDAGTNYGYTF.

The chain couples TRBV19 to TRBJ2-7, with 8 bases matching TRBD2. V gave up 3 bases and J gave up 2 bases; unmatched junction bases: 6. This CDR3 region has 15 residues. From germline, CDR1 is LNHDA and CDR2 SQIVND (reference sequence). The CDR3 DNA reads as TGTGCCAGTAGTATCACTAGCGGAGCCACCTACGAGCAGTACTTC. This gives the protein CASSITSGATYEQYF.

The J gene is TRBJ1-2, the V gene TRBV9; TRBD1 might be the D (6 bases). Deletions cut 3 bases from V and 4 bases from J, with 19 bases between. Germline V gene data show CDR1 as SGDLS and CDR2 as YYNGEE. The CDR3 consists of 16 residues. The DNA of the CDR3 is TGTGCCAGCAGCGCGCCGGGATGGGACACTGGCTATGGCTACACCTTC. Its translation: CASSAPGWDTGYGYTF.

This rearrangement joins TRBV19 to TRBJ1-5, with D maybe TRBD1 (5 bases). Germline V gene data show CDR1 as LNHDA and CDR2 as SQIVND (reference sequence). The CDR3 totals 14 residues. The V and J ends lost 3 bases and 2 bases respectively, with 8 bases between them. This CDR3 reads CASSISGGNQPQHF. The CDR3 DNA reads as TGTGCCAGTAGTATCTCGGGGGGCAATCAGCCCCAGCATTTT. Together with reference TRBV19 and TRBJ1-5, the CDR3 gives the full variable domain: DGGITQSPKYLFRKEGQNVTLSCEQNLNHDAMYWYRQDPGQGLRLIYYSQIVNDFQKGDIAEGYSVSREKKESFPLTVTSAQKNPTAFYLCASSISGGNQPQHFGDGTRLSIL.

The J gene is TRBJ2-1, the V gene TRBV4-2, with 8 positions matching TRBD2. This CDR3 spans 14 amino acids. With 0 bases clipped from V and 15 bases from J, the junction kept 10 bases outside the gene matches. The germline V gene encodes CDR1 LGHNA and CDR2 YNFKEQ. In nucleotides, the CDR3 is TGTGCCAGCAGCCAAGATCGGGCTAGCGGGTGGGTGTTCTTC. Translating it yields CASSQDRASGWVFF.

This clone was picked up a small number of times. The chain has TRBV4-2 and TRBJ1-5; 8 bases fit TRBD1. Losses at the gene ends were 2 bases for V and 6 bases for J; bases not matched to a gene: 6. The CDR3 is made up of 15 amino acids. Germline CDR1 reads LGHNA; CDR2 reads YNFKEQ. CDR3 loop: CASSQKDREGQPQHF. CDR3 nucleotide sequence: TGTGCCAGCAGCCAAAAGGACAGGGAAGGTCAGCCCCAGCATTTT.